The clone carrying this T cell receptor (beta chain) was recorded a few times. Antigen specificity is unknown. CDR1 is SEHNR and CDR2 is FQNEAQ in the germline V gene (reference sequence). V shed 0 bases and J 0 bases; nucleotides not matched to a gene: 3. The CDR3 has 17 residues. The data belong to a study of T cells after yellow fever vaccination. Study conclusions and caveats: Most primary-vaccination clones recurred post-booster (roughly 96% CD4, roughly 90% CD8).

Each CDR3 protein is one row after TCRdb ran MiXCR on the 5' RACE reads. The table shows under 550,000 distinct CDR3 sequences, with just over 20% occurring only once. Sequences were derived from PBMCs, sampled roughly 20 days after the first yellow fever vaccination. The genes are TRBV7-9 and TRBJ2-2; 8 positions match TRBD2. The receptor was derived from a man aged 18 to 29 who received the YFV17D yellow fever vaccine. The CDR3 region has the DNA TGTGCCAGCAGCTTAGCGGGACTAGTAGCGAACACCGGGGAGCTGTTTTTT. Amino acid sequence: CASSLAGLVANTGELFF.